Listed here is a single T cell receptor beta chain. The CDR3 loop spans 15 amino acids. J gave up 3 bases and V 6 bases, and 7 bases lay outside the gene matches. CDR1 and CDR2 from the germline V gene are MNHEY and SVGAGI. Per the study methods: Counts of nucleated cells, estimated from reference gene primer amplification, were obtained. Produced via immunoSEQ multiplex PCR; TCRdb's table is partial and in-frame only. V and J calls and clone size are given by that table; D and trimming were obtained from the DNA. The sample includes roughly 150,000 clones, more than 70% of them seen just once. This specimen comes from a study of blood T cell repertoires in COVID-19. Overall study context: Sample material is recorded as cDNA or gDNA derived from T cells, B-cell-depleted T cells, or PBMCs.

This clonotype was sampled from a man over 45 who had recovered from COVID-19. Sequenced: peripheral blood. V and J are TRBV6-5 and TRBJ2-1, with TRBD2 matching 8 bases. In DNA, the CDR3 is TGTGCCAGCAGGGGTGGGACTAGACTCTACAATGAGCAGTTCTTC. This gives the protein CASRGGTRLYNEQFF.